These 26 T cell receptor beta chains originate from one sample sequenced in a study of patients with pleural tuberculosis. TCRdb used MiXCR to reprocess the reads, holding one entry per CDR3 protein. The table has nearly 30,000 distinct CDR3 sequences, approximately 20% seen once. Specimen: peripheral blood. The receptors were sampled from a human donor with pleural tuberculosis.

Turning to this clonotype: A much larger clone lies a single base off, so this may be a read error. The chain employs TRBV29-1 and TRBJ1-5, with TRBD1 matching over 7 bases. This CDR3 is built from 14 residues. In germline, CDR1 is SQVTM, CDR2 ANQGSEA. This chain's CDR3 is CRVHQGGRNQPQHF. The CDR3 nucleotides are TGCCGCGTACACCAGGGGGGACGAAATCAGCCCCAGCATTTT. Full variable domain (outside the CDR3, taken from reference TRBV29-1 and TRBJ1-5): SAVISQKPSRDICQRGTSLTIQCQVDSQVTMMFWYRQQPGQSLTLIATANQGSEATYESGFVIDKFPISRPNLTFSTLTVSNMSPEDSSIYLCRVHQGGRNQPQHFGDGTRLSIL.

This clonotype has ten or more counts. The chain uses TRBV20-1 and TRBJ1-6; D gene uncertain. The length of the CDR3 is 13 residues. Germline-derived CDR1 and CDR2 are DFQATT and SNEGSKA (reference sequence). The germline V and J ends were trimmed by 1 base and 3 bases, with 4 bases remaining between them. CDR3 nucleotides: TGCAGTGCTAGAGGGGTCTATAATTCACCCCTCCACTTT. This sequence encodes CSARGVYNSPLHF.

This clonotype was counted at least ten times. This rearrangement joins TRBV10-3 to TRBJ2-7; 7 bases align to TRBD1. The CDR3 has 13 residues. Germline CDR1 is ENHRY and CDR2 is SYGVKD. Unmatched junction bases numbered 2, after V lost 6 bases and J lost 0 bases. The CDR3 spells CAIRGQHSYEQYF. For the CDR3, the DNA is TGTGCCATCAGGGGACAGCACTCCTACGAGCAGTACTTC.

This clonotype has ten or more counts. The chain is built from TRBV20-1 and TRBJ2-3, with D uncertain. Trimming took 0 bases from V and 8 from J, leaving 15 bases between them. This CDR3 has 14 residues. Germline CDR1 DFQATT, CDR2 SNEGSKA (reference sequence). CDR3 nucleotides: TGCAGTGCTAGAGAGGGCAGATCCACCTCTACGCAGTATTTT. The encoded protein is CSAREGRSTSTQYF.

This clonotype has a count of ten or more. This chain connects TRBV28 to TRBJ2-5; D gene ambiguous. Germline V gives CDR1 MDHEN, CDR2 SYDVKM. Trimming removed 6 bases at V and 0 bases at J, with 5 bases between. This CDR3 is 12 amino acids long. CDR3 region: CASSDYQETQYF. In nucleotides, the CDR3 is TGTGCCAGCAGCGATTACCAAGAGACCCAGTACTTC.

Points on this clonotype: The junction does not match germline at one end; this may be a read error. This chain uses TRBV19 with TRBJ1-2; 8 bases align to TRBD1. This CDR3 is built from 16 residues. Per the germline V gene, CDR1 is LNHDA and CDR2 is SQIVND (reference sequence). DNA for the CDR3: TGTGCCAGTAGTCCTCGGACAGGGATAATAAACTATAGCTACACCTTC. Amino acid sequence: CASSPRTGIINYSYTF. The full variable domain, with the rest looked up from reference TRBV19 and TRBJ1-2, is DGGITQSPKYLFRKEGQNVTLSCEQNLNHDAMYWYRQDPGQGLRLIYYSQIVNDFQKGDIAEGYSVSREKKESFPLTVTSAQKNPTAFYLCASSPRTGIINYSYTFGSGTRLTVV.

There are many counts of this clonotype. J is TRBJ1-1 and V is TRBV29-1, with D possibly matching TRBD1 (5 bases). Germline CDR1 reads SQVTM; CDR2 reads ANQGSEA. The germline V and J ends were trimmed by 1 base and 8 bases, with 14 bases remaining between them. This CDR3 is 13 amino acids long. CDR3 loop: CSVEVPRDDEAFF. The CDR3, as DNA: TGCAGCGTTGAAGTTCCCAGGGATGACGAAGCTTTCTTT. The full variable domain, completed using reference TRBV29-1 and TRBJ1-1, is SAVISQKPSRDICQRGTSLTIQCQVDSQVTMMFWYRQQPGQSLTLIATANQGSEATYESGFVIDKFPISRPNLTFSTLTVSNMSPEDSSIYLCSVEVPRDDEAFFGQGTRLTVV.

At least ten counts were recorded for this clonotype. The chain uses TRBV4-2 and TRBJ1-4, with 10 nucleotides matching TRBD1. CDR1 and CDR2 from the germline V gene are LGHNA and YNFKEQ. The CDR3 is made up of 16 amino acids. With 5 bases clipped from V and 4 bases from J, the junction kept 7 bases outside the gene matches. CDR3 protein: CASSKGTGVGNEKLFF. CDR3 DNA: TGTGCCAGCAGCAAGGGGACAGGGGTGGGTAATGAAAAACTGTTTTTT.

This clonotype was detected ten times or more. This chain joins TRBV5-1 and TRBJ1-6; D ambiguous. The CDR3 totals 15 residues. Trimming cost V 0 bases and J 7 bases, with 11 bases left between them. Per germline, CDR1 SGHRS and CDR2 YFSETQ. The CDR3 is CASSLEQTINSPLHF. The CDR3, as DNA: TGCGCCAGCAGCTTGGAACAGACGATAAATTCACCCCTCCACTTT.

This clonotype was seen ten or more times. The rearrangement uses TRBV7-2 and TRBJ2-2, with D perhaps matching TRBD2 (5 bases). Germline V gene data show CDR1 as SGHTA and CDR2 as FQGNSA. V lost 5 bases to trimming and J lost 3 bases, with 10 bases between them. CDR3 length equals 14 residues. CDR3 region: CASSRPDYTGELFF. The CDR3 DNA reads TGTGCCAGCAGCCGGCCGGACTACACCGGGGAGCTGTTTTTT.

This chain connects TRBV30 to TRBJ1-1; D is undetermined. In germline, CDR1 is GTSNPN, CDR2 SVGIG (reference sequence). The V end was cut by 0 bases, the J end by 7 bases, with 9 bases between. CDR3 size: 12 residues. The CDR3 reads CAWSVSSVEAFF. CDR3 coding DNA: TGTGCCTGGAGTGTGAGTAGTGTTGAAGCTTTCTTT. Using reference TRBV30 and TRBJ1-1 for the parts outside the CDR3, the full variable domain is SQTIHQWPATLVQPVGSPLSLECTVEGTSNPNLYWYRQAAGRGLQLLFYSVGIGQISSEVPQNLSASRPQDRQFILSSKKLLLSDSGFYLCAWSVSSVEAFFGQGTRLTVV.

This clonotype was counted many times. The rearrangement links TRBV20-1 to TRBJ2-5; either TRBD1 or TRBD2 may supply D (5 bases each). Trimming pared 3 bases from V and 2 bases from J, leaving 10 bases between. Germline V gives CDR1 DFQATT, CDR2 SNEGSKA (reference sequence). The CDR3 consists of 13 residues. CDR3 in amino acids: CSARGDPQETQYF. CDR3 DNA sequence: TGCAGTGCTAGGGGGGACCCACAAGAGACCCAGTACTTC.

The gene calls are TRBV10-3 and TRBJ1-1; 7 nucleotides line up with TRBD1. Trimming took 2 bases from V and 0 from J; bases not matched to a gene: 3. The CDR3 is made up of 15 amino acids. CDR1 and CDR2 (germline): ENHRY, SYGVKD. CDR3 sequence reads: CAISEERGLNTEAFF. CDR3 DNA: TGTGCCATCAGTGAGGAGAGGGGGCTGAACACTGAAGCTTTCTTT.

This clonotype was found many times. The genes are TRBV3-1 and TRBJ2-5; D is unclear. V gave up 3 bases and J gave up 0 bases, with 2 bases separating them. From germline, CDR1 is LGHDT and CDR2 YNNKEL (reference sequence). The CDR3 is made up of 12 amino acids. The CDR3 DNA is TGTGCCAGCAGCCAGTACCAAGAGACCCAGTACTTC. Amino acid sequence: CASSQYQETQYF.

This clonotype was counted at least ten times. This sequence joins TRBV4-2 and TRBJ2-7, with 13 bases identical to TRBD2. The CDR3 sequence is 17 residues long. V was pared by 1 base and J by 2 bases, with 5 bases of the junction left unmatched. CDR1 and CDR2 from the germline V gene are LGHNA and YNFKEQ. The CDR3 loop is CASSQVVGLAGAYEQYF. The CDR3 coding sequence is TGTGCCAGCAGCCAAGTCGTCGGACTAGCGGGAGCCTACGAGCAGTACTTC.

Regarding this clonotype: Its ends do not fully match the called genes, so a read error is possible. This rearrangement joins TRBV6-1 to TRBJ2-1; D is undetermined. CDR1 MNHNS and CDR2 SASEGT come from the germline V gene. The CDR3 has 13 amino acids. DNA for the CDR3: TGTGCCAGCAGCCCGGTGGGGTACACTGAGCAGTTCTTC. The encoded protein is CASSPVGYTEQFF.

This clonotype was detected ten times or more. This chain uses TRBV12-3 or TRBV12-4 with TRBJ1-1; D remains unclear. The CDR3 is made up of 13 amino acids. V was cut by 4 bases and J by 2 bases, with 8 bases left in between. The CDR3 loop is CASSSRQNTEAFF. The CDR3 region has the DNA TGTGCCAGCAGTTCTCGACAAAACACTGAAGCTTTCTTT.

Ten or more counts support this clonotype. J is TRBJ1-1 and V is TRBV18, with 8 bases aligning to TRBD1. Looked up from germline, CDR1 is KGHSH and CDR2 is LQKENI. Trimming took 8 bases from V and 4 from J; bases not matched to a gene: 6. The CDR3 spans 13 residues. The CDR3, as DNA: TGTGCCAGCACCTTCGACAGGGGCACTGAAGCTTTCTTT. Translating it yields CASTFDRGTEAFF. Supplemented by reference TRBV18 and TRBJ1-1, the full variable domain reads NAGVMQNPRHLVRRRGQEARLRCSPMKGHSHVYWYRQLPEEGLKFMVYLQKENIIDESGMPKERFSAEFPKEGPSILRIQQVVRGDSAAYFCASTFDRGTEAFFGQGTRLTVV.

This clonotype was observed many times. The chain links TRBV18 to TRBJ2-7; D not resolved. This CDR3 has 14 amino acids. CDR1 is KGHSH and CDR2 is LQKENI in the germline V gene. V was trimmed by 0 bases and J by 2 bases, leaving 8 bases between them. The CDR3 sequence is CASSPPTVTYEQYF. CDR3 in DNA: TGTGCCAGCTCACCACCAACGGTGACCTACGAGCAGTACTTC.

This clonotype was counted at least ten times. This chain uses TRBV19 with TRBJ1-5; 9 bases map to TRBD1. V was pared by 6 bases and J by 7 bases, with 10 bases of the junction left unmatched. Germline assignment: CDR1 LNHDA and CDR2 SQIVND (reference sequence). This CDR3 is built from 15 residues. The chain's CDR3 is CASRRGTGWSQPQHF. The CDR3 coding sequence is TGTGCCAGTAGACGAGGGACAGGGTGGTCCCAGCCCCAGCATTTT.

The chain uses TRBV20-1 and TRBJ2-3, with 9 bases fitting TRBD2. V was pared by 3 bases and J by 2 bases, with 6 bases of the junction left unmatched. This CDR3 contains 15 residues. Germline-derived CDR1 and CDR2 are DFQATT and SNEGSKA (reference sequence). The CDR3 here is CSASSLAGITDTQYF. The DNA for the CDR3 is TGCAGTGCTAGCAGTCTAGCGGGGATCACAGATACGCAGTATTTT.

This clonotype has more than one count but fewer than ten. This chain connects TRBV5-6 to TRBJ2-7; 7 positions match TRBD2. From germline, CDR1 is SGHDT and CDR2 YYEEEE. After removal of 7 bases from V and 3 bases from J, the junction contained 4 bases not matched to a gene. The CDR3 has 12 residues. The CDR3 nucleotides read TGTGCCAGCCATACGGGAGGCTACGAGCAGTACTTC. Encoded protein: CASHTGGYEQYF. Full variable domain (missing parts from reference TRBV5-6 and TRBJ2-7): DAGVTQSPTHLIKTRGQQVTLRCSPKSGHDTVSWYQQALGQGPQFIFQYYEEEERQRGNFPDRFSGHQFPNYSSELNVNALLLGDSALYLCASHTGGYEQYFGPGTRLTVT.

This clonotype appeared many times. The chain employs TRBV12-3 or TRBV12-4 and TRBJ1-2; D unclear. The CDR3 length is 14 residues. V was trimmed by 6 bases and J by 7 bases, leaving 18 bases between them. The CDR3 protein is CASSPVGRIRGYTF. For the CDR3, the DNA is TGTGCCAGCAGCCCGGTCGGCCGCATCCGTGGCTACACCTTC.

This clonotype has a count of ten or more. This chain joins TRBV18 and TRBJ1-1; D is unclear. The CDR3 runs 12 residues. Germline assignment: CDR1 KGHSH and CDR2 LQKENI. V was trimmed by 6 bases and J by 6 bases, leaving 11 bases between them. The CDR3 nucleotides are TGTGCCAGCTCGCAGTACGAGTCTGAAGCTTTCTTT. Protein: CASSQYESEAFF.

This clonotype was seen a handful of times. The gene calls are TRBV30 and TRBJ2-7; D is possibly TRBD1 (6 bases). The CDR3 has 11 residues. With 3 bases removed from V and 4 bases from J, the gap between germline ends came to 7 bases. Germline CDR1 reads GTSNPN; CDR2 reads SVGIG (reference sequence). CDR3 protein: CAWRQGYEQYF. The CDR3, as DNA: TGTGCCTGGAGACAGGGTTACGAGCAGTACTTC.

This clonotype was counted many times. The chain's CDR3 is CASSLRTSEYEQYF. Written as DNA, the CDR3 is TGCGCCAGCAGCTTGAGGACTAGTGAGTACGAGCAGTACTTC. The V call is TRBV5-1, the J call TRBJ2-7; TRBD2 aligns across 7 bases. Germline CDR1 and CDR2: SGHRS and YFSETQ. V trimming: 1 base; J trimming: 4 bases; junction bases outside the gene matches: 5. CDR3 size: 14 residues.